The clone carrying this TCR beta chain was observed once. This record belongs to a study of CD8 T cells in Susac syndrome. An amount of RNA that ranged from roughly 0.5 to 1 ug was reverse transcribed with random hexamers. TCRdb analysed the immunoSEQ multiplex PCR reads with MiXCR anew, one entry per CDR3 protein. The table has about 290,000 distinct CDR3 sequences, around 91% seen once. Germline lookup yields CDR1 KGHDR and CDR2 SFDVKD. The CDR3 runs 14 residues. The ends were cut back, 3 bases at V and 1 base at J, with 8 bases in the middle. This receptor was taken from a human donor with multiple sclerosis. The rearrangement joins TRBV24-1 to TRBJ1-2; no clear D. Sequenced material: CD8+ T cells from PBMCs. The CDR3 loop reads CATSDGQINYGYTF. The CDR3 DNA reads as TGTGCCACCAGTGATGGGCAGATTAACTATGGCTACACCTTC.